This entry lists 27 T cell receptor beta chains sequenced from one sample in a study of shared clonotypes between healthy human individuals. Only in-frame clones appear in the TCRdb table, and some are missing; sequencing was by immunoSEQ multiplex PCR. The sample has around 2,000,000 clones, about 95% seen once. Input material: naive CD4+ T cells sorted from blood. Subset specified: CD45RA+ positively selected. Every receptor here comes from a man aged 18 to 29 in good health.

Points on this clone: The sample carries other DNA sequences with the same CDR3. The V gene is TRBV18, the J gene TRBJ2-1, with 9 bases aligning to TRBD2. Germline CDR1 KGHSH, CDR2 LQKENI. With 0 bases clipped from V and 2 bases from J, the junction kept 2 bases outside the gene matches. The CDR3 loop spans 16 amino acids. DNA of the CDR3: TGTGCCAGCTCACCACCGGGACTAGCCACCTACAATGAGCAGTTCTTC. It translates to CASSPPGLATYNEQFF.

In regard to this clone: The same CDR3 is also encoded by other DNA sequences in this sample. V is TRBV30 and J is TRBJ1-5; 8 positions match TRBD1. The CDR3 has 14 amino acids. Trimming took 3 bases from V and 6 from J; bases not matched to a gene: 7. The germline gives CDR1 GTSNPN, CDR2 SVGIG (reference sequence). In DNA form, the CDR3 reads TGTGCCTGGAGCGGACAGGGAGGAAGTCAGCCCCAGCATTTT. Encoded protein: CAWSGQGGSQPQHF.

The V and J genes are TRBV4-1 and TRBJ1-4; a possible D gene is TRBD1 (6 bases). Germline CDR1 reads MGHRA; CDR2 reads YSYEKL. Trimming stripped 1 base from V and 6 bases from J, with 12 bases between. The CDR3 is 15 residues long. The DNA of the CDR3 is TGCGCCAGCAGCCAAGGTTGGGGGGGCGATGAAAAACTGTTTTTT. It translates to CASSQGWGGDEKLFF.

The chain joins TRBV28 to TRBJ2-4, with 10 bases fitting TRBD1. The CDR3 runs 14 residues. Trimming at V came to 6 bases and at J to 12 bases, leaving 11 bases not matched to a gene. CDR1 is MDHEN and CDR2 is SYDVKM in the germline V gene. CDR3 bases: TGTGCCAGCAGATCCGGGACAGGGGCCCTCCCTCAGTACTTC. It is translated as CASRSGTGALPQYF.

Worth noting for this clone: The same CDR3 also results from other DNA sequences found in this sample. This chain uses TRBV9 with TRBJ2-7, with 8 bases fitting TRBD1. The V and J ends lost 3 bases and 0 bases, in that order; junction bases with no gene match: 5. Per germline, CDR1 SGDLS and CDR2 YYNGEE. The length of the CDR3 is 15 residues. The CDR3 is CASSAGTGSSYEQYF. Written as DNA, the CDR3 is TGTGCCAGCAGCGCCGGGACAGGAAGCTCCTACGAGCAGTACTTC.

Concerning this clone itself: A much larger clone differs from this one at a single base, so this may be a read error. The sample has other DNA sequences that encode this CDR3 too. The CDR3 here is CASSLTGSTDTQYF. In nucleotides, the CDR3 is TGTGCCAGCAGCTTGACGGGGAGCACAGATACGCAGTATTTT. The rearrangement uses TRBV11-2 and TRBJ2-3; TRBD2 is a possible D gene (5 bases). The CDR3 totals 14 residues. In germline, CDR1 is SGHAT, CDR2 FQNNGV. Trimming stripped 3 bases from V and 0 bases from J, with 7 bases between.

The chain combines TRBV6-5 with TRBJ2-5; TRBD1 or TRBD2 may be the D gene (5 bases each). Gene TRBJ2-7 matches the end of the DNA better, so the J call may be wrong. Germline V gives CDR1 MNHEY, CDR2 SVGAGI. The CDR3 has 14 residues. The CDR3 coding sequence is TGTGCCAGCAGTTACTCGTTAGGGACCGGCGAGCAGTACTTC. Translating it yields CASSYSLGTGEQYF.

This chain joins TRBV6-1 and TRBJ1-2, with 7 bases fitting TRBD1. V gave up 4 bases and J gave up 1 base; unmatched junction bases: 6. The CDR3 extends over 15 amino acids. Germline V gene lookup returns CDR1 MNHNS and CDR2 SASEGT. The CDR3 is CASSGQGVGNYGYTF. CDR3 sequence (DNA): TGTGCCAGCAGTGGACAGGGCGTAGGTAACTATGGCTACACCTTC.

The chain uses TRBV25-1 and TRBJ2-7; weak D call: TRBD1 (7 bases). The germline CDR1 and CDR2 sequences are MGHDK and SYGVNS. Trimming took off 3 bases at V and 7 bases at J, with 13 bases between the two ends. The CDR3 is made up of 13 amino acids. The CDR3 region is CASSEEGAREQYF. CDR3 DNA: TGTGCCAGCAGTGAGGAGGGGGCGAGGGAGCAGTACTTC.

As concerns this clone: In the same sample, other DNA sequences code for this CDR3. The chain joins TRBV7-2 to TRBJ2-7; no clear D. The CDR3 is made up of 13 amino acids. CDR1 is SGHTA and CDR2 is FQGNSA in the germline V gene. Trimming took 2 bases from V and 3 from J, leaving 8 bases between them. CDR3 coding DNA: TGTGCCAGCAGCTTATCAAGGGACTACGAGCAGTACTTC. Amino acids: CASSLSRDYEQYF. The variable domain in full, with the rest retrieved from reference TRBV7-2 and TRBJ2-7, is GAGVSQSPSNKVTEKGKDVELRCDPISGHTALYWYRQSLGQGLEFLIYFQGNSAPDKSGLPSDRFSAERTGGSVSTLTIQRTQQEDSAVYLCASSLSRDYEQYFGPGTRLTVT.

The chain links TRBV29-1 to TRBJ2-3, with TRBD1 matching over 7 bases. This CDR3 is 15 amino acids long. Unmatched junction bases numbered 10, after V lost 3 bases and J lost 4 bases. From germline, CDR1 is SQVTM and CDR2 ANQGSEA. CDR3 residues: CSVDRQGDLSDTQYF. In DNA form, the CDR3 reads TGCAGCGTTGATAGGCAGGGGGATTTATCAGATACGCAGTATTTT.

The rearrangement links TRBV11-2 to TRBJ2-7; the D gene is possibly TRBD2 (5 bases). Germline assignment: CDR1 SGHAT and CDR2 FQNNGV. Trimming took off 5 bases at V and 0 bases at J, with 8 bases between the two ends. This CDR3 region has 13 residues. This chain's CDR3 is CASSQAVSYEQYF. CDR3 sequence (DNA): TGTGCCAGCAGCCAAGCGGTCTCCTACGAGCAGTACTTC.

The rearrangement links TRBV11-1 to TRBJ2-7; TRBD1 matches at 9 bases. Trimming took 1 base from V and 2 from J; bases not matched to a gene: 6. CDR3 length: 16 amino acids. Per the germline V gene, CDR1 is SGHAT and CDR2 is FQDESV (reference sequence). The DNA of the CDR3 is TGTGCCAGCAGCTTAGTCGGGACAGGGTCCCCCTACGAGCAGTACTTC. It codes for CASSLVGTGSPYEQYF.

This chain links TRBV2 with TRBJ1-4, with D maybe TRBD1 (5 bases). The germline gives CDR1 SNHLY, CDR2 FYNNEI. The CDR3 spans 16 residues. V lost 7 bases and J 3 bases, leaving 18 bases between the germline ends. CDR3 region: CASTEEGRAANEKLFF. DNA for the CDR3: TGTGCCAGCACCGAGGAGGGGCGCGCGGCTAATGAAAAACTGTTTTTT. Supplemented by reference TRBV2 and TRBJ1-4, the full variable domain reads EPEVTQTPSHQVTQMGQEVILRCVPISNHLYFYWYRQILGQKVEFLVSFYNNEISEKSEIFDDQFSVERPDGSNFTLKIRSTKLEDSAMYFCASTEEGRAANEKLFFGSGTQLSVL.

This chain joins TRBV11-2 and TRBJ2-5, with TRBD2 matching 10 bases. With V trimmed by 1 base and J by 0 bases, 2 bases remained unmatched. There are 16 residues in the CDR3. CDR1 is SGHAT, CDR2 FQNNGV, per germline. CDR3 in DNA: TGTGCCAGCAGCTTAGGGACTAGCGGATACCAAGAGACCCAGTACTTC. Translated: CASSLGTSGYQETQYF.

V is TRBV7-6 and J is TRBJ2-2; D is possibly TRBD1 (6 bases). This CDR3 is 16 amino acids long. The ends were cut back, 0 bases at V and 0 bases at J, with 8 bases in the middle. Per the germline V gene, CDR1 is SGHVS and CDR2 is FNYEAQ. The CDR3 loop reads CASSLAGGANTGELFF. The CDR3 DNA sequence: TGTGCCAGCAGCTTAGCAGGGGGAGCGAACACCGGGGAGCTGTTTTTT.

The chain has TRBV18 and TRBJ1-4; D gene unclear. Germline loops: CDR1 KGHSH, CDR2 LQKENI. The V end was cut by 0 bases, the J end by 3 bases, with 11 bases between. The length of the CDR3 is 16 residues. The chain's CDR3 is CASSPPRSGPNEKLFF. Here the CDR3 DNA reads TGTGCCAGCTCACCACCGCGGAGCGGGCCTAATGAAAAACTGTTTTTT.

The rearrangement uses TRBV7-9 and TRBJ2-2, with D tentatively TRBD2 (5 bases). This CDR3 comprises 14 residues. V was trimmed by 5 bases and J by 4 bases, leaving 11 bases between them. Germline-derived CDR1 and CDR2 are SEHNR and FQNEAQ (reference sequence). The CDR3 DNA sequence: TGTGCCAGCAGCCGGGTTGAGGGCACCGGGGAGCTGTTTTTT. Translated: CASSRVEGTGELFF.

In the case of this clone: The junction departs from germline at one end; a sequencing error may be responsible. V gene TRBV5-4 combines with J gene TRBJ2-2, with 9 bases lining up with TRBD1. This CDR3 spans 16 amino acids. CDR1 SGHNT and CDR2 YYREEE come from the germline V gene (reference sequence). The CDR3 sequence is CASSLTGTGNAGELFF. CDR3 nucleotide sequence: TGTGCCAGCAGCCTTACCGGGACAGGGAACGCCGGGGAGCTGTTTTTT.

The genes are TRBV6-5 and TRBJ1-1; D unclear. The CDR3 covers 13 residues. V was trimmed by 8 bases and J by 1 base, leaving 11 bases between them. The V gene's germline CDR1 is MNHEY and CDR2 SVGAGI. CDR3 DNA sequence: TGTGCCAGCCAGGACGGCTCGAACACTGAAGCTTTCTTT. This sequence encodes CASQDGSNTEAFF.

The rearrangement links TRBV19 to TRBJ2-3; 11 bases are shared with TRBD2. V shed 7 bases and J 0 bases; nucleotides not matched to a gene: 6. Germline V gene data show CDR1 as LNHDA and CDR2 as SQIVND (reference sequence). The CDR3 runs to 16 residues. As DNA, the CDR3 is TGTGCCAGTACCCAGGGACTAGCGGTGAGCACAGATACGCAGTATTTT. This sequence encodes CASTQGLAVSTDTQYF.

V usage is TRBV6-1 and J usage is TRBJ2-5; no clear D gene. The V and J ends lost 7 bases and 5 bases respectively, with 5 bases between them. CDR1 and CDR2 (germline): MNHNS, SASEGT. The CDR3 sequence is 10 residues long. In nucleotides, the CDR3 is TGTGCCAGCAACTGGGAGACCCAGTACTTC. Protein: CASNWETQYF.

The chain recombines TRBV5-1 with TRBJ2-7; the match to TRBD1 covers 7 bases. Losses at the gene ends were 0 bases for V and 4 bases for J; bases not matched to a gene: 13. CDR1 and CDR2 (germline): SGHRS, YFSETQ. There are 17 residues in the CDR3. DNA of the CDR3: TGCGCCAGCAGCTTGGGGGCGACAGGGTCTTTTTTTTACGAGCAGTACTTC. Residues: CASSLGATGSFFYEQYF. Combining the CDR3 with reference TRBV5-1 and TRBJ2-7 gives the whole variable domain KAGVTQTPRYLIKTRGQQVTLSCSPISGHRSVSWYQQTPGQGLQFLFEYFSETQRNKGNFPGRFSGRQFSNSRSEMNVSTLELGDSALYLCASSLGATGSFFYEQYFGPGTRLTVT.

The V call is TRBV6-1, the J call TRBJ2-3, with D possibly matching TRBD2 (7 bases). The germline V gene encodes CDR1 MNHNS and CDR2 SASEGT. V lost 7 bases, J lost 4 bases, and 15 bases lay in between. The CDR3 length is 14 residues. CDR3 amino acids: CASTPGGRPDTQYF. DNA for the CDR3: TGTGCCAGCACCCCCGGGGGGCGCCCAGATACGCAGTATTTT.

The rearrangement links TRBV28 to TRBJ1-2, with D possibly matching TRBD1 (5 bases). Germline assignment: CDR1 MDHEN and CDR2 SYDVKM. V lost 8 bases and J lost 4, with 14 bases in between. This CDR3 region has 13 residues. CDR3 sequence (DNA): TGTGCCAGCTTGGGGGGAGGGCCCTATGGCTACACCTTC. It yields the protein CASLGGGPYGYTF.

This chain uses TRBV21-1 with TRBJ2-7; TRBD2 was called by the table and not checked on the DNA. TRBV21-1 is recorded as a pseudogene. There are 17 residues in the CDR3. Here the CDR3 DNA reads TGTGCCAGCAGCAAACGGTGGGAGTGGCCGAATTCCTACGAGCAGTACTTC. Translated: CASSKRWEWPNSYEQYF.

The chain is built from TRBV27 and TRBJ1-5; D uncertain. V dropped 5 bases and J dropped 9 bases, with 14 bases sitting between them. This CDR3 region has 13 residues. Germline V CDR1 and CDR2: MNHEY, SMNVEV (reference sequence). The CDR3 sequence is CASSGDSWGPQHF. The CDR3 DNA follows: TGTGCCAGCAGTGGCGACTCCTGGGGGCCCCAGCATTTT.